These 23 T cell receptor beta chains share one sample of origin, sequenced in a study of blood T cells in healthy people across ages. It was with a sample-barcoded 5' primer and a J-beta primer mix that a second PCR of roughly 6 to 12 cycles was run. TCRdb re-derived calls from the 5' RACE reads in MiXCR, one entry per CDR3 protein. Of around 800,000 distinct CDR3 sequences in the sample, about 26% were seen once. These data were also reused for a study on T cells of mothers and their children.

Sample: blood. The source is a boy younger than 18 in good health.

The rearrangement links TRBV24-1 to TRBJ2-5; D is perhaps TRBD1 (6 bases). This CDR3 contains 14 residues. Trimming removed 4 bases from V and 5 bases from J, with 13 bases in between. CDR1 is KGHDR, CDR2 SFDVKD, per germline. CDR3 nucleotides: TGTGCCACCAGTGAGGCCCGAGGGGGTGAGACCCAGTACTTC. Its protein is CATSEARGGETQYF.

The rearrangement links TRBV9 to TRBJ1-2, with D possibly matching TRBD1 (5 bases). Germline CDR1 is SGDLS and CDR2 is YYNGEE. The CDR3 length is 17 residues. Trimming left V 0 bases short and J 4 bases short, with 19 bases between. CDR3 nucleotides: TGTGCCAGCAGCGTAGCTCAACAGGCCGACGGCTTCTATGGCTACACCTTC. Amino acids: CASSVAQQADGFYGYTF.

The chain carries TRBV10-3 and TRBJ1-1, with 9 bases matching TRBD1. The CDR3 has 13 amino acids. From germline, CDR1 is ENHRY and CDR2 SYGVKD. Trimming cost V 10 bases and J 5 bases; bases outside gene matches: 8. CDR3 protein: CATETGGRTEAFF. The DNA for the CDR3 is TGTGCCACGGAGACAGGGGGGAGGACTGAAGCTTTCTTT.

V gene TRBV27 combines with J gene TRBJ1-5; possible D gene TRBD1, 6 bases. This CDR3 spans 17 amino acids. Germline V gives CDR1 MNHEY, CDR2 SMNVEV (reference sequence). The V end lost 0 bases, the J end lost 7 bases, and 19 bases lay between the germline ends. The CDR3 loop reads CASSLSSGDMRGQPQHF. As DNA, the CDR3 is TGTGCCAGCAGTTTATCATCGGGGGACATGAGAGGACAGCCCCAGCATTTT.

The CDR3 loop is CAIPDSRETQYF. The CDR3 DNA sequence: TGTGCCATTCCGGATTCAAGGGAGACCCAGTACTTC. This sequence joins TRBV2 and TRBJ2-5; D uncertain. This CDR3 is built from 12 residues. CDR1 is SNHLY and CDR2 is FYNNEI in the germline V gene. V was trimmed by 10 bases and J by 5 bases, leaving 14 bases between them.

This clonotype appeared a few times. V is TRBV2 and J is TRBJ2-5; tentatively, D is TRBD1 or TRBD2 (5 bases each). In germline, CDR1 is SNHLY, CDR2 FYNNEI. The CDR3 spans 11 residues. The V and J ends lost 6 bases and 12 bases respectively, with 14 bases between them. The CDR3 reads CASSETGPKYF. The DNA for the CDR3 is TGTGCCAGCAGCGAAACGGGACCCAAGTACTTC.

The chain has TRBV12-3 or TRBV12-4 and TRBJ2-2, with D maybe TRBD2 (7 bases). The CDR3 is made up of 15 amino acids. V was cut by 8 bases and J by 3 bases, with 16 bases left in between. CDR3 protein: CASSRGAGYTGELFF. As DNA, the CDR3 is TGTGCCAGCTCCCGGGGGGCCGGGTACACCGGGGAGCTGTTTTTT.

The rearrangement joins TRBV4-2 to TRBJ2-2, with a possible D match to TRBD1 (5 bases). V lost 3 bases, J lost 5 bases, and 7 bases lay in between. The CDR3 has 13 residues. Germline loops: CDR1 LGHNA, CDR2 YNFKEQ. This CDR3 is CASSQRTTGELFF. DNA for the CDR3: TGTGCCAGCAGCCAGAGGACAACCGGGGAGCTGTTTTTT.

The chain is built from TRBV7-3 and TRBJ2-7, with a possible D match to TRBD1 (5 bases). Trimming cost V 5 bases and J 5 bases, with 13 bases left between them. The germline V gene encodes CDR1 SGHTA and CDR2 FQGTGA. The CDR3 covers 13 residues. The CDR3 bases are TGTGCCAGCAGCCAAATCGGACACGACGAGCAGTACTTC. This encodes CASSQIGHDEQYF.

This clonotype has just a few counts. V is TRBV24-1 and J is TRBJ2-1; 10 bases match TRBD2. After removal of 4 bases from V and 6 bases from J, the junction contained 2 bases not matched to a gene. Germline V gives CDR1 KGHDR, CDR2 SFDVKD. CDR3 length: 14 amino acids. The chain's CDR3 is CATSEWTSGNEQFF. For the CDR3, the DNA is TGTGCCACCAGTGAATGGACTAGCGGCAATGAGCAGTTCTTC.

This clonotype was picked up a small number of times. The chain joins TRBV18 to TRBJ2-5, with TRBD2 as a possible D gene (6 bases). The J call may not be correct, given that the DNA end is closer to TRBJ2-1. Germline CDR1 and CDR2: KGHSH and LQKENI. The CDR3 length is 14 residues. Written as DNA, the CDR3 is TGTGCCAGCTCACCACCGGTGGGAGGCAATGAGCAGTTCTTC. This gives the protein CASSPPVGGNEQFF.

There are many counts of this clonotype. The chain recombines TRBV28 with TRBJ1-5; possibly TRBD1 for D (5 bases). The germline gives CDR1 MDHEN, CDR2 SYDVKM. V lost 3 bases and J lost 6, with 12 bases in between. This CDR3 has 14 residues. The CDR3 DNA is TGTGCCAGCAGTTTGGGGGGGGGAGGTCAGCCCCAGCATTTT. Protein sequence: CASSLGGGGQPQHF.

The chain joins TRBV7-3 to TRBJ1-1; no definite D call. This CDR3 is built from 15 residues. Germline V lookup: CDR1 SGHTA, CDR2 FQGTGA. V dropped 5 bases and J dropped 3 bases, with 16 bases sitting between them. The CDR3: CASSTLQSMDTEAFF. The DNA of the CDR3 is TGTGCCAGCAGCACCCTACAAAGTATGGACACTGAAGCTTTCTTT.

The rearrangement joins TRBV6-4 to TRBJ2-3, with TRBD2 identical over 9 bases. Germline lookup yields CDR1 MRHNA and CDR2 SNTAGT. This CDR3 has 16 amino acids. V shed 2 bases, J shed 2 bases, and the junction held 5 bases outside the gene matches. The CDR3 spells CASSDPASGDTDTQYF. The CDR3 region has the DNA TGTGCCAGCAGTGACCCTGCTAGCGGGGACACAGATACGCAGTATTTT.

The V gene is TRBV6-1, the J gene TRBJ2-5; D is perhaps TRBD2 (5 bases). V was cut by 3 bases and J by 1 base, with 21 bases left in between. This CDR3 region has 18 residues. Germline-derived CDR1 and CDR2 are MNHNS and SASEGT. The CDR3 region has the DNA TGTGCCAGCAGTGAGGGTCTGGGTTGGACTCTTCTCCAAGAGACCCAGTACTTC. Its protein product is CASSEGLGWTLLQETQYF.

This chain links TRBV30 with TRBJ1-1; a weak D match, TRBD1 (5 bases). Per the germline V gene, CDR1 is GTSNPN and CDR2 is SVGIG (reference sequence). V was trimmed by 4 bases and J by 1 base, leaving 13 bases between them. CDR3 size: 14 residues. In DNA form, the CDR3 reads TGTGCCTGGACCCTGGGGCACCCGAACACTGAAGCTTTCTTT. It codes for CAWTLGHPNTEAFF.

This clonotype has only a few counts. This rearrangement joins TRBV20-1 to TRBJ1-2, with a weak D call TRBD1 (6 bases). V lost 7 bases, J lost 5 bases, and 14 bases lay in between. Germline-derived CDR1 and CDR2 are DFQATT and SNEGSKA (reference sequence). The CDR3 covers 12 residues. Here the CDR3 reads CSGSQTGYGYTF. CDR3 DNA sequence: TGCAGTGGCTCCCAGACAGGTTATGGCTACACCTTC.

V is TRBV7-9 and J is TRBJ2-7; D may be TRBD1 (5 bases). V lost 3 bases and J lost 5, with 11 bases in between. The V gene's germline CDR1 is SEHNR and CDR2 FQNEAQ (reference sequence). CDR3 length: 13 residues. The CDR3 is CASSFPTVDEQYF. CDR3 sequence (DNA): TGTGCCAGCAGCTTTCCGACAGTTGACGAGCAGTACTTC.

The count of this clonotype is one. The rearrangement uses TRBV10-3 and TRBJ2-3; D gene ambiguous. Trimming took 3 bases from V and 6 from J, leaving 4 bases between them. Germline CDR1 is ENHRY and CDR2 is SYGVKD. This CDR3 is 11 amino acids long. The CDR3 bases are TGTGCCATCAGTGAAGTGGATACGCAGTATTTT. It specifies CAISEVDTQYF.

This clonotype was counted between two and nine times. The rearrangement joins TRBV20-1 to TRBJ2-1; D perhaps matches TRBD2 (6 bases). Looked up from germline, CDR1 is DFQATT and CDR2 is SNEGSKA (reference sequence). This CDR3 comprises 14 residues. Deletions cut 5 bases from V and 5 bases from J, with 16 bases between. CDR3 residues: CSAGGIPPHNEQFF. The CDR3 bases are TGCAGTGCTGGCGGGATCCCCCCGCACAATGAGCAGTTCTTC.

The chain joins TRBV20-1 to TRBJ2-3; no definite D call. The V gene's germline CDR1 is DFQATT and CDR2 SNEGSKA (reference sequence). The CDR3 extends over 14 amino acids. V was cut by 4 bases and J by 1 base, with 12 bases left in between. The CDR3 region is CSATLAPRTDTQYF. CDR3 DNA: TGCAGTGCTACCCTGGCCCCTCGCACAGATACGCAGTATTTT.

This chain joins TRBV5-1 and TRBJ2-3; no clear D gene. CDR1 is SGHRS, CDR2 YFSETQ, per germline. The CDR3 totals 13 residues. V was trimmed by 5 bases and J by 4 bases, leaving 11 bases between them. The CDR3 protein is CASRTSSPDTQYF. The CDR3, as DNA: TGCGCCAGCAGGACCTCCAGTCCAGATACGCAGTATTTT. Combining the CDR3 with reference TRBV5-1 and TRBJ2-3 gives the whole variable domain KAGVTQTPRYLIKTRGQQVTLSCSPISGHRSVSWYQQTPGQGLQFLFEYFSETQRNKGNFPGRFSGRQFSNSRSEMNVSTLELGDSALYLCASRTSSPDTQYFGPGTRLTVL.

This clonotype was detected many times. The V and J genes are TRBV6-5 and TRBJ2-7; 8 bases are shared with TRBD1. The trim removed 4 bases at V and 6 bases at J, leaving 5 bases unmatched. The germline CDR1 and CDR2 sequences are MNHEY and SVGAGI. This CDR3 region has 13 residues. For the CDR3, the DNA is TGTGCCAGCAGTTCCACAGGGGGAGGCGAGCAGTACTTC. Encoded protein: CASSSTGGGEQYF.